This is a list of T cell receptor beta chains from one sample in a study of blood T cell repertoires in COVID-19. This table comes from immunoSEQ multiplex PCR, and its TCRdb copy is limited to in-frame clones, with some not included. The sample contains more than 150,000 clones, 75% to 90% of which appear only once. Sequenced: peripheral blood. These receptors all come from a woman between 40 and 55 years old with acute or convalescent COVID-19. CDR3s include the opening cysteine and the closing phenylalanine or tryptophan. The D gene is left open where the match is weak. Expanded clones get a size class; other rows say once, few or many, or leave the size out.

CDR3 protein: CASKAIAWEETQYF
CDR3 DNA: TGCGCCAGCAAGGCGATAGCGTGGGAGGAGACCCAGTACTTC
J gene: TRBJ2-5
clone size: -
V gene: TRBV5-1
D gene: -

CDR3 protein: CASALQGDQPQHF
CDR3 DNA: TGTGCCAGCGCCTTACAGGGAGATCAGCCCCAGCATTTT
J gene: TRBJ1-5
clone size: -
V gene: TRBV7-9
D gene: -

CDR3 protein: CASSQNPGLNQPQHF
CDR3 DNA: TGTGCCAGCAGCCAGAACCCGGGACTTAATCAGCCCCAGCATTTT
J gene: TRBJ1-5
clone size: -
V gene: TRBV11-2
D gene: -

CDR3 protein: CSVGPSGPQRADTQYF
CDR3 DNA: TGCAGCGTTGGGCCTAGCGGGCCACAGCGCGCAGATACGCAGTATTTT
J gene: TRBJ2-3
clone size: -
V gene: TRBV29-1
D gene: TRBD2

CDR3 protein: CASSRAGQGSEQFF
CDR3 DNA: TGTGCCAGCAGCCGGGCGGGACAGGGTAGTGAGCAGTTCTTC
J gene: TRBJ2-1
clone size: -
V gene: TRBV7-3
D gene: TRBD1

CDR3 protein: CASSEHVEEQYF
CDR3 DNA: TGTGCCAGCAGTGAACATGTAGAAGAGCAGTACTTC
J gene: TRBJ2-7
clone size: -
V gene: TRBV2
D gene: -

CDR3 protein: CASSPFPLAVSTDTQYF
CDR3 DNA: TGTGCCAGCAGTCCATTCCCGCTAGCGGTAAGCACAGATACGCAGTATTTT
J gene: TRBJ2-3
clone size: -
V gene: TRBV6-6
D gene: TRBD2

CDR3 protein: CASSLAGVYNEQFF
CDR3 DNA: TGTGCCAGCAGCCTAGCGGGAGTCTACAATGAGCAGTTCTTC
J gene: TRBJ2-1
clone size: -
V gene: TRBV11-2
D gene: TRBD2

CDR3 protein: CASSLRGLNQETQYF
CDR3 DNA: TGTGCCAGCAGCTTAAGGGGCCTAAACCAAGAGACCCAGTACTTC
J gene: TRBJ2-5
clone size: once
V gene: TRBV7-2
D gene: -

CDR3 protein: CASSIAARDSSPLHF
CDR3 DNA: TGTGCCAGTAGTATTGCTGCCAGGGATTCTTCACCCCTCCACTTT
J gene: TRBJ1-6
clone size: once
V gene: TRBV19
D gene: -

CDR3 protein: CASSYGESNSPLHF
CDR3 DNA: TGTGCCAGCAGTTACGGTGAGAGCAATTCACCCCTCCACTTT
J gene: TRBJ1-6
clone size: many
V gene: TRBV6-5
D gene: -